This is a list of T cell receptor beta chains from one sample in a study of blood T cells in healthy people across ages. TCRdb analysed the 5' RACE reads with MiXCR anew, one entry per CDR3 protein. The sample has some 290,000 distinct CDR3 sequences; roughly 26% are singletons. The source material was blood. The receptors were sampled from a woman between 65 and 79 years old in good health. CDR3s include the opening cysteine and the closing phenylalanine or tryptophan. D genes are given only for firm matches. Some rows have no size entry. The others give once, few or many, or a class for an expanded clone.

TGTGCCAGCAGTGCCTGGGCGAGTGAAGGCTACACCTTC CASSAWASEGYTF 13 . TRBJ1-2 TRBV2 .
TGTGCCAGCACCTTGGGGGGGACAGGGCTCTATGGCTACACCTTC CASTLGGTGLYGYTF 15 few TRBJ1-2 TRBV28 TRBD1
TGTGCCACCAGTGATTTTCGGGAGGCCCAGTACTTC CATSDFREAQYF 12 . TRBJ2-5 TRBV24-1 TRBD2
TGCAGCTTCACCAGGCAGACCACTAACTATGGCTACACCTTC CSFTRQTTNYGYTF 14 few TRBJ1-2 TRBV29-1 .
TGCAGCGAAGCCGGGACAGTAACAGATACGCAGTATTTT CSEAGTVTDTQYF 13 . TRBJ2-3 TRBV29-1 TRBD1
TGTGCCAGCAGCTTGGAACAGTCGGGAGGCGCTTTCTTT CASSLEQSGGAFF 13 few TRBJ1-1 TRBV5-6 .
TGTGCCAGCAGCTTAACAGGCACTGAAGCTTTCTTT CASSLTGTEAFF 12 few TRBJ1-1 TRBV7-2 .
TGCAGTGCTAGAGATCTAGAAGGGTACCAAGAGACCCAGTACTTC CSARDLEGYQETQYF 15 few TRBJ2-5 TRBV20-1 .
TGTGCCAGCAGATTCGTCGGGGGTAGCACTGAAGCTTTCTTT CASRFVGGSTEAFF 14 . TRBJ1-1 TRBV6-6 .
TGTGCCAGCAAAACGGGGACGGCCTACGAGCAGTACTTC CASKTGTAYEQYF 13 . TRBJ2-7 TRBV7-9 .
TGTGCCAGCAGTGAAAGGCGGGAGATGAATGAGCAGTTCTTC CASSERREMNEQFF 14 few TRBJ2-1 TRBV25-1 TRBD2
TGCAGTGCTAGGGTCAGGGAGGCATACACTGAAGCTTTCTTT CSARVREAYTEAFF 14 . TRBJ1-1 TRBV20-1 .
TGCGCCAGCAGCTTGGTTCCGGAGAGTGAGCAGTTCTTC CASSLVPESEQFF 13 . TRBJ2-1 TRBV5-1 .
TGTGCCAGCAGCCTCACAGGGCTTGGGGAGACCCAGTACTTC CASSLTGLGETQYF 14 few TRBJ2-5 TRBV7-2 .
TGTGCCAGCAAGGGACAGATAGGCACCATATATTTT CASKGQIGTIYF 12 . TRBJ1-3 TRBV28 TRBD1
TGCAGCGTGCTAGCGATTCGCAGCTCCTACGAGCAGTACTTC CSVLAIRSSYEQYF 14 few TRBJ2-7 TRBV29-1 .
TGTGCCAGCAGAGGACAACGCGGTTCTGAAGCTTTCTTT CASRGQRGSEAFF 13 . TRBJ1-1 TRBV28 .
TGTGCCAGCAGCGTAGACCTGGACACTGAAGCTTTCTTT CASSVDLDTEAFF 13 few TRBJ1-1 TRBV9 .
TGTGCCAGCAGCGTAAATCCCTCCTCCTACGAGCAGTACTTC CASSVNPSSYEQYF 14 . TRBJ2-7 TRBV9 .
TGTGCCAGCAGCAATATTAGGACAGGGTCAAACACTGAAGCTTTCTTT CASSNIRTGSNTEAFF 16 few TRBJ1-1 TRBV7-9 TRBD1
TGTGCCAGCAGCCCGGACAGGGTCTTCGGGAGGGGCAATGAGCAGTTCTTC CASSPDRVFGRGNEQFF 17 . TRBJ2-1 TRBV3-1 .
TGTGCCAGGAAGGAGAAGAAGGGCTGGTTTTTT CARKEKKGWFF 11 few TRBJ1-4 TRBV21-1 .
TGTGCCAGCAGCTTGGGGACAGCGAACTCCCAAGAGACCCAGTACTTC CASSLGTANSQETQYF 16 few TRBJ2-5 TRBV7-2 TRBD1
TGTGCCACCAGTGAGGGACTAGCGGGAGCTGTTGAGCAGTTCTTC CATSEGLAGAVEQFF 15 . TRBJ2-1 TRBV24-1 TRBD2
TGTGCCAGCTCGTGGGGGCGCGACTACGAGCAGTACTTC CASSWGRDYEQYF 13 . TRBJ2-7 TRBV18 .
TGCAGTGCTAGAAGGATGACAGGGTCCTACGAGCAGTACTTC CSARRMTGSYEQYF 14 . TRBJ2-7 TRBV20-1 TRBD1
TGTGCCAGCAGCCAAGTGTCACGGGGACTACAATATGAGCAGTTCTTC CASSQVSRGLQYEQFF 16 . TRBJ2-1 TRBV3-1 TRBD2
TGTGCCAGCAGTGAAGCCCAAAGGGGGGCCAACGTCCTGACTTTC CASSEAQRGANVLTF 15 . TRBJ2-6 TRBV6-1 .
TGTGCCAGCAGTCGCCGGACTAGTCGGCACCAAGAGACCCAGTACTTC CASSRRTSRHQETQYF 16 . TRBJ2-5 TRBV6-1 TRBD2
TGCAGTGCTAGTAAGTGGGATAGCAATCAGCCCCAGCATTTT CSASKWDSNQPQHF 14 . TRBJ1-5 TRBV20-1 .
TGTGCCAGCAGTTCTGGCAGTGAAGGCTACACCTTC CASSSGSEGYTF 12 . TRBJ1-2 TRBV28 .
TGTGCCAGCAACCTAGCGGGAGCCAACACCGGGGAGCTGTTTTTT CASNLAGANTGELFF 15 . TRBJ2-2 TRBV28 TRBD2
TGTGCCAGCAGCTTTGGCTCTACCGGAAACACCATATATTTT CASSFGSTGNTIYF 14 few TRBJ1-3 TRBV5-4 .
TGCAGTGCCCTCTTAGACAGGGGAGGTTCCAATCAGCCCCAGCATTTT CSALLDRGGSNQPQHF 16 . TRBJ1-5 TRBV20-1 TRBD1
TGTGCCAGCTCCCTCGGACTAGCGGGAGTCCCGTTCGGGCAGTACTTC CASSLGLAGVPFGQYF 16 . TRBJ2-7 TRBV18 TRBD2
TGTGCCAGCAGCTTAGGGTCGGGGGACAATCAGCCCCAGCATTTT CASSLGSGDNQPQHF 15 few TRBJ1-5 TRBV7-8 .
TGCGCCAGCAGCTTGACTAGCGGGAGGGCAAACGAGCAGTACTTC CASSLTSGRANEQYF 15 . TRBJ2-7 TRBV5-1 TRBD2
TGCAGCGTGGAAGGGGAGACAGGGAAGACCCAGTACTTC CSVEGETGKTQYF 13 . TRBJ2-5 TRBV29-1 TRBD1
TGTGCCAGCAGTGAATACGGAGTCCAGAGCTCCTACAATGAGCAGTTCTTC CASSEYGVQSSYNEQFF 17 . TRBJ2-1 TRBV2 .
TGTGCCGCCGCTGGAGCAAACTATGGCTACACCTTC CAAAGANYGYTF 12 few TRBJ1-2 TRBV28 .
TGTGCCAGCAGTTACCCGCTACAGGGGAGGACAGATACGCAGTATTTT CASSYPLQGRTDTQYF 16 . TRBJ2-3 TRBV6-2/TRBV6-3 .
TGTGCCAGCAGTGATCGGACAGGGGATAAGCAGCCCCAGCATTTT CASSDRTGDKQPQHF 15 few TRBJ1-5 TRBV2 TRBD1